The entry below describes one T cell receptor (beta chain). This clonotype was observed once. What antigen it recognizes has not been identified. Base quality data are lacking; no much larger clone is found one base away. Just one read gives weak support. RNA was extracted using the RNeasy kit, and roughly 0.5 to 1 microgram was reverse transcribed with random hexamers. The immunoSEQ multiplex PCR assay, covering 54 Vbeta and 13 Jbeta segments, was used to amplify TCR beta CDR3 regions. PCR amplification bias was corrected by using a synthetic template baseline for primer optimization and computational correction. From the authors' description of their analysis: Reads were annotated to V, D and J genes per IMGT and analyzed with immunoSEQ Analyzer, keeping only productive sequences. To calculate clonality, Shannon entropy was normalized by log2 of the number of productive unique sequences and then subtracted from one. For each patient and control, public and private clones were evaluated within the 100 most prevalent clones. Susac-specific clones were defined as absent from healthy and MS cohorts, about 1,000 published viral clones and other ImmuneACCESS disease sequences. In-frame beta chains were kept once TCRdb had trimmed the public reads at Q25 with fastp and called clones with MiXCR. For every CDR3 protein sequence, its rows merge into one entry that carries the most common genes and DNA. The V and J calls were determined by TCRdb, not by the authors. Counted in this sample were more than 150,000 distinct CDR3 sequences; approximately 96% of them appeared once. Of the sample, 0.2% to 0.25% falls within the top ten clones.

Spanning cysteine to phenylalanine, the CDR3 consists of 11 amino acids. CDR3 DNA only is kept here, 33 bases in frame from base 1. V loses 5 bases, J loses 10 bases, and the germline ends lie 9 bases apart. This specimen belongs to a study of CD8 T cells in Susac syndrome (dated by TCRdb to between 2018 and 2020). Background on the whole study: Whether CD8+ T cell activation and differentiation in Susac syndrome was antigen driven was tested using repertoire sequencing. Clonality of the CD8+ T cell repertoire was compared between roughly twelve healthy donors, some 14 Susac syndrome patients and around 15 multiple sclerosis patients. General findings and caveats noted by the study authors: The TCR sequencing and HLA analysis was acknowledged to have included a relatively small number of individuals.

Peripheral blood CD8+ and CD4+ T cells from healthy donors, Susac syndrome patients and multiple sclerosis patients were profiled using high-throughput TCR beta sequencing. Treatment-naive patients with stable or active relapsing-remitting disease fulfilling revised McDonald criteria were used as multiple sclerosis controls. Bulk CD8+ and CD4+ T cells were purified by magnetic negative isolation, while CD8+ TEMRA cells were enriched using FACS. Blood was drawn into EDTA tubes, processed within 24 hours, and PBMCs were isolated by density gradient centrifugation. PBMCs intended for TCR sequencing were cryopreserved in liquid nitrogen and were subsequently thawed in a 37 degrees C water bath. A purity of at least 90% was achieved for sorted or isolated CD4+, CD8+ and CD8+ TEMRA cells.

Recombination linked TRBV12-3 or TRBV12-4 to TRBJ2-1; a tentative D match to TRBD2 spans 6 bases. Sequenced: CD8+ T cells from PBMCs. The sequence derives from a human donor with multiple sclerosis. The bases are TGTGCCAGCAGTCCTAGCGTGGAGCAGTTCTTC. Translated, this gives CASSPSVEQFF.